This TCR beta chain stems from a study of cytomegalovirus exposure and HLA in healthy donors. Study results and caveats: For most TCR beta V segments, an earlier analysis put the productive rate at about 90% or about 30% of the time. What TCR beta sequences reportedly achieved was accurate prediction of HLA-A and HLA-B alleles in most subjects.

Notes on this clone: Its cognate antigen is unknown.

The PCR contained 60 Vbeta and 13 Jbeta primers. Original handling: Tens of millions of unique TCR beta chains, 9 million to 12 million shared, were counted in a later analysis. This table comes from immunoSEQ multiplex PCR, and its TCRdb copy is limited to in-frame clones, with some not included. The V and J calls and clone size were taken over from that table, and D and trimming were inferred from the DNA. Of roughly 170,000 clones in the sample, approximately 82% are singletons; the top ten hold 1.2%. The sequencing sample was made of PBMCs. The sequence was collected from a girl aged 2-9 years in good health and CMV-seropositive.

The CDR3 sequence is CASSVLTSGTDTQYF. Written as DNA, the CDR3 is TGCGCCAGCAGCGTCTTAACTAGCGGCACAGATACGCAGTATTTT. The chain links TRBV5-1 to TRBJ2-3; 7 nucleotides match TRBD2. This CDR3 is 15 amino acids long. J lost 1 base, V lost 4 bases, and 6 bases had no gene match. Per the germline V gene, CDR1 is SGHRS and CDR2 is YFSETQ. The full variable domain, completed using reference TRBV5-1 and TRBJ2-3, is KAGVTQTPRYLIKTRGQQVTLSCSPISGHRSVSWYQQTPGQGLQFLFEYFSETQRNKGNFPGRFSGRQFSNSRSEMNVSTLELGDSALYLCASSVLTSGTDTQYFGPGTRLTVL.